The 2 T cell receptor beta chains presented below share a single source sample, sequenced in a study of T-cell memory formation after mild COVID-19. Via MiXCR, TCRdb re-called the 5' RACE reads, giving one row per CDR3 protein. The sample includes around 200,000 distinct CDR3 sequences, 20% to 25% of them seen just once. The sequencing input was PBMCs or a T cell subset sorted from them (not recorded which). The receptor source for this set is an adult woman who had mild COVID-19 (a few samples of this study predate the infection). Cell type and time point are not known.

The chain combines TRBV7-9 with TRBJ1-5; the match to TRBD1 covers 8 bases. CDR1 SEHNR and CDR2 FQNEAQ come from the germline V gene (reference sequence). The CDR3 is 14 residues long. J gave up 5 bases and V 5 bases, and 5 bases lay outside the gene matches. The CDR3 reads CASSPDRADQPQHF. As DNA, the CDR3 is TGTGCCAGCAGCCCGGACAGGGCGGATCAGCCCCAGCATTTT.

The gene calls are TRBV12-3 or TRBV12-4 and TRBJ2-7; 8 nucleotides match TRBD1. With V trimmed by 9 bases and J by 4 bases, 8 bases remained unmatched. The CDR3 has 13 amino acids. CDR3: CASTGGTSYEQYF. DNA for the CDR3: TGTGCCAGTACAGGGGGGACTTCGTACGAGCAGTACTTC.